This T cell receptor beta chain stems from a study of shared T cell receptors in the human thymus. The J segment lost 0 bases and the V segment lost 1 base, leaving 15 bases of the junction unmatched. Germline V gives CDR1 MGHRA, CDR2 YSYEKL. The CDR3 runs 20 residues. Profiling relied on immunoSEQ multiplex PCR, and the TCRdb table lists in-frame clones only, not all of them. The sample includes more than 550,000 clones, around 87% of them seen just once. This same sample was also taken into another study, of human thymus T cells. That paper adds: The source of the thymus tissue was resections taken during corrective heart surgery.

The sequence was obtained from a boy under two years old with a congenital heart defect. The source material was thymocytes. The chain carries TRBV4-1 and TRBJ1-3, with TRBD1 matching 7 bases. CDR3 DNA sequence: TGCGCCAGCAGCCAAGTTTCTACCGGGACAGAACTATTCTCTGGAAACACCATATATTTT. Amino acid sequence: CASSQVSTGTELFSGNTIYF.